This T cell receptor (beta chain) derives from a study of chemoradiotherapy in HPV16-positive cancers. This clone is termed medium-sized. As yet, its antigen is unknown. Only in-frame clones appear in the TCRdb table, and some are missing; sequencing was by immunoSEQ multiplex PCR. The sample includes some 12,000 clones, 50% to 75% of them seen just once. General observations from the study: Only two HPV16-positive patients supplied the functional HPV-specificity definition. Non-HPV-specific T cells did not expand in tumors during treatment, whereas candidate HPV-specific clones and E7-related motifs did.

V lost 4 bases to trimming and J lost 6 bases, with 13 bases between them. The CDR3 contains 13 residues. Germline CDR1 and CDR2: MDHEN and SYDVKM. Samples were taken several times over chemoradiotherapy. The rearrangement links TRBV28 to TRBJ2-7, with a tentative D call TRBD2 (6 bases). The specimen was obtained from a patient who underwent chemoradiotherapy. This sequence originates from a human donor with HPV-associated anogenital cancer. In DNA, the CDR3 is TGTGCCAGCAGTTGGGACTCATGGGGCGAGCAGTACTTC. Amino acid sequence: CASSWDSWGEQYF.